This T cell receptor (beta chain) was recovered during a study of control samples from healthy donors and cancer patients. Germline V lookup: CDR1 LNHDA, CDR2 SQIVND (reference sequence). J lost 0 bases, V lost 8 bases, and 4 bases had no gene match. The CDR3 totals 14 residues. This table comes from immunoSEQ multiplex PCR, and its TCRdb copy is limited to in-frame clones, with some not included. The repertoire holds some 140,000 clones, with just under 95% as singletons. V usage is TRBV19 and J usage is TRBJ2-1, with TRBD2 matching over 7 bases. The receptor's source is a young man in good health. Material for sequencing was blood. The DNA of the CDR3 is TGTGCCAGTCCTGGACTAGACTCCTACAATGAGCAGTTCTTC. It translates to CASPGLDSYNEQFF.